The rows below give T cell receptor beta chains drawn from one sample of a study of Graves' ophthalmopathy and Graves' hyperthyroidism. TCRdb used MiXCR to reprocess the multiplex PCR reads, holding one entry per CDR3 protein. The table lists about 400,000 distinct CDR3 sequences, 15% to 20% of them singletons. Sequencing was carried out using peripheral blood. Receptor source: a woman between 18 and 29 years old with Graves' ophthalmopathy. The conserved cysteine and the conserved F or W are not part of the CDR3 here. The listing skips clone size in some rows; elsewhere it reads once, few, many or a size class.

CDR3	size	J	length	V
AISEPGTGGAYTQH	few	TRBJ1-5	14	TRBV10-3
ASSYRDQSYEQY	-	TRBJ2-7	12	TRBV11-3
ASSPSWGFSQHQPQH	-	TRBJ1-5	15	TRBV6-2/TRBV6-3
ASRVRDRLWVTNTEAF	many	TRBJ1-1	16	TRBV6-4
ASSEGGSQETQY	many	TRBJ2-5	12	TRBV6-1
ASSPSGGAEQPQH	many	TRBJ1-5	13	TRBV12-3/TRBV12-4
ASSRLAGGWNIQY	-	TRBJ2-4	13	TRBV12-3/TRBV12-4
ASSVANRETQY	many	TRBJ2-5	11	TRBV9
ASSPAQSTGAKNIQY	many	TRBJ2-4	15	TRBV7-8
ASSAAGNSYNSPLH	many	TRBJ1-6	14	TRBV25-1
ASSMVRLLRPETQY	many	TRBJ2-5	14	TRBV19
ATSSDRGVEQY	many	TRBJ2-7	11	TRBV15
ASSLVALDEQY	-	TRBJ2-7	11	TRBV12-3/TRBV12-4
SARVGVNTEAF	many	TRBJ1-1	11	TRBV20-1
ASSYGGQQNQPQH	-	TRBJ1-5	13	TRBV6-2/TRBV6-3
ASSEWGGLDGYT	-	TRBJ1-2	12	TRBV25-1
ASSLGLAIGETQY	many	TRBJ2-5	13	TRBV7-2
ASARASPDQETQY	many	TRBJ2-5	13	TRBV27